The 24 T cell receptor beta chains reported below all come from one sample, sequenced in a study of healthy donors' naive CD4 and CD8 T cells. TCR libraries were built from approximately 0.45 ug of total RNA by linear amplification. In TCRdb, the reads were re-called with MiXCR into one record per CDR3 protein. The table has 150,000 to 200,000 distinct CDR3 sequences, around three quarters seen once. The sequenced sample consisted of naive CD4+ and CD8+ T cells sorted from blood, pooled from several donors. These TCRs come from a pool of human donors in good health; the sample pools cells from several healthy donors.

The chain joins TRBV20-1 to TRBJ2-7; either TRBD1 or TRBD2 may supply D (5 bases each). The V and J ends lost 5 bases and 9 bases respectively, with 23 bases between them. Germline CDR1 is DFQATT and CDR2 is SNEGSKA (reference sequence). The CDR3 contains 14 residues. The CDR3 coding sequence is TGCAGTGCTGCCTCGGGGCAGGTGGTTCAGGGGCAGTACTTC. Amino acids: CSAASGQVVQGQYF.

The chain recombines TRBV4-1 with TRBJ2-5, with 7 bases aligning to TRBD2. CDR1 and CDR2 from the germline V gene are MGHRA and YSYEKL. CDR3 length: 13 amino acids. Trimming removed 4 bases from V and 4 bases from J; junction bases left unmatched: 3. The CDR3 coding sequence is TGCGCCAGCAGCCTCAGGGAGGGAGAGACCCAGTACTTC. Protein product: CASSLREGETQYF.

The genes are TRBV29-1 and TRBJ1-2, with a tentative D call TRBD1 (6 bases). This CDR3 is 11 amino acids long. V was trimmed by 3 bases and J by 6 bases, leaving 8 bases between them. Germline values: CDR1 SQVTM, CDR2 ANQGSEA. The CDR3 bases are TGCAGCGTTGACAGGGGAGATGGCTACACCTTC. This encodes CSVDRGDGYTF.

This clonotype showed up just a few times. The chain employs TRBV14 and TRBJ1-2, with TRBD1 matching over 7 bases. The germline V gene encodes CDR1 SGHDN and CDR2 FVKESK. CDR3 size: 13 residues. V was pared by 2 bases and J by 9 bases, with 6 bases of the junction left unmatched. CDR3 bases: TGTGCCAGCAGCCAAACGACAGGGTCCAGCTACACCTTC. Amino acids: CASSQTTGSSYTF.

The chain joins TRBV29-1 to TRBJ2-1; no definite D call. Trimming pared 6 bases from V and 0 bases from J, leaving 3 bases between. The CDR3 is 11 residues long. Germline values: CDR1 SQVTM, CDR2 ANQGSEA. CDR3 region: CSVSSYNEQFF. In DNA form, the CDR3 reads TGCAGCGTAAGCTCCTACAATGAGCAGTTCTTC.

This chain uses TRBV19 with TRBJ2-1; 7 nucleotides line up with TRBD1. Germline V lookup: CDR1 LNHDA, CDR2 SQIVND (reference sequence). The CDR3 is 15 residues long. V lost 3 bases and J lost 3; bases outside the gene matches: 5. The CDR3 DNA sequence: TGTGCCAGTAGTATCTTTAGGGACAGCTACAATGAGCAGTTCTTC. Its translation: CASSIFRDSYNEQFF.

The CDR3 loop is CSVGGGERGIQYF. CDR3 nucleotide sequence: TGCAGCGTGGGTGGAGGGGAAAGGGGCATTCAGTACTTC. This chain joins TRBV29-1 and TRBJ2-4; possible D gene TRBD2, 6 bases. The V gene's germline CDR1 is SQVTM and CDR2 ANQGSEA. Trimming shortened V by 6 bases and J by 9 bases, and 18 bases separated the two germline ends. This CDR3 is 13 amino acids long.

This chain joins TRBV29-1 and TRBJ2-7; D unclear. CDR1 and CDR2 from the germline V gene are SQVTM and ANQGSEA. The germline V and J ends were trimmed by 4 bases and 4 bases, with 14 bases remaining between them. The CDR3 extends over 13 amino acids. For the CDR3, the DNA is TGCAGCGTTGCGACGACTCAGATGTACGAGCAGTACTTC. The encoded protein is CSVATTQMYEQYF.

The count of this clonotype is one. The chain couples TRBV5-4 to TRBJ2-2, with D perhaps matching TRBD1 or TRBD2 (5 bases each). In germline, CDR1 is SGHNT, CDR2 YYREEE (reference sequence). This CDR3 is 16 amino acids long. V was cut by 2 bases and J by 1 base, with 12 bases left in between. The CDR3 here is CASSLSAGRNTGELFF. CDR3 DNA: TGTGCCAGCAGCTTATCGGCAGGGAGGAACACCGGGGAGCTGTTTTTT.

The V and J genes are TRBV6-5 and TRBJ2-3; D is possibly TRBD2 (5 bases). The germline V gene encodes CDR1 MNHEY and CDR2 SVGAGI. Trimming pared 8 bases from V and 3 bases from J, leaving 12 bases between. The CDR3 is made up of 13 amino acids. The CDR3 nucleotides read TGTGCCAGCGAGGCACCGGGGACAGATACGCAGTATTTT. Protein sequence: CASEAPGTDTQYF.

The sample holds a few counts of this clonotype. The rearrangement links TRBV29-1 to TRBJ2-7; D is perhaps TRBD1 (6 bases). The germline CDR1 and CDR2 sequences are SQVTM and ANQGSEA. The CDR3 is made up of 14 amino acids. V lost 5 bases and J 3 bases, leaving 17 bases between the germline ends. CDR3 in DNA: TGCAGCGTTCAAACCGGGACATACTACTACGAGCAGTACTTC. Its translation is CSVQTGTYYYEQYF.

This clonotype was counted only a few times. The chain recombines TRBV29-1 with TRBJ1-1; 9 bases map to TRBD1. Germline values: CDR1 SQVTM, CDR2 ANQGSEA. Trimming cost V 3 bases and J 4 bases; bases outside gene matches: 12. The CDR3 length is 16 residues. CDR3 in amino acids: CSVDDPDRGASTEAFF. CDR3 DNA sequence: TGCAGCGTTGATGATCCCGACAGGGGGGCGAGCACTGAAGCTTTCTTT.

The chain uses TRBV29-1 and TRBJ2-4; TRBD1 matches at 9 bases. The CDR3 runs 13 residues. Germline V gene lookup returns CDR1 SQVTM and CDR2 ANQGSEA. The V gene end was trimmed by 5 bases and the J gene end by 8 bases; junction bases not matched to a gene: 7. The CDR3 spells CSVNTGGRDIQYF. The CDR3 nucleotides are TGCAGCGTTAATACAGGGGGCAGGGACATTCAGTACTTC. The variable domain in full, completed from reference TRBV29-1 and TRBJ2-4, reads SAVISQKPSRDICQRGTSLTIQCQVDSQVTMMFWYRQQPGQSLTLIATANQGSEATYESGFVIDKFPISRPNLTFSTLTVSNMSPEDSSIYLCSVNTGGRDIQYFGAGTRLSVL.

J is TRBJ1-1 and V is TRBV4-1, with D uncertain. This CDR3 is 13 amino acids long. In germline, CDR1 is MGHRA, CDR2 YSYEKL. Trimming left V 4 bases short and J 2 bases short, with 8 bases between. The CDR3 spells CASSPKINTEAFF. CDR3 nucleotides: TGCGCCAGCAGCCCTAAGATAAACACTGAAGCTTTCTTT.

CDR3 DNA sequence: TGTGCCAGCAGTTACGGATTTGTCGCGAACACCGGGGAGCTGTTTTTT. It encodes CASSYGFVANTGELFF. The rearrangement joins TRBV6-6 to TRBJ2-2; D ambiguous. Trimming shortened V by 2 bases and J by 0 bases, and 10 bases separated the two germline ends. CDR1 is MNHNY, CDR2 SVGAGI, per germline (reference sequence). The CDR3 length is 16 residues.

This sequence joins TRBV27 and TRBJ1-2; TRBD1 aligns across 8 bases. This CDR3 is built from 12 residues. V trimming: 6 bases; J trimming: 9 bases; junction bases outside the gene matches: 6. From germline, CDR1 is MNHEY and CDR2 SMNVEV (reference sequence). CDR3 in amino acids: CASRRTGNSYTF. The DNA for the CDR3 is TGTGCCAGCAGGAGGACAGGGAACAGCTACACCTTC.

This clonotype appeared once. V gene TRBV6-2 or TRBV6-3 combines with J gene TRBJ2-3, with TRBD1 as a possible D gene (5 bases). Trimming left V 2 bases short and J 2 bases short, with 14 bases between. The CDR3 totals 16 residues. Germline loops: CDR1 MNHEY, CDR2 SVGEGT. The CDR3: CASSYNGRAPTDTQYF. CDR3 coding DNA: TGTGCCAGCAGTTACAACGGCAGGGCCCCCACAGATACGCAGTATTTT.

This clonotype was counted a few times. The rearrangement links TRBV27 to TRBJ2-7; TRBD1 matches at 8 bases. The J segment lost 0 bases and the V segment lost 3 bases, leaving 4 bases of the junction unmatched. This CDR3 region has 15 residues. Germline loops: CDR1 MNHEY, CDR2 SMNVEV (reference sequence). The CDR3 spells CASSLTGANSYEQYF. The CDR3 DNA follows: TGTGCCAGCAGTTTGACAGGGGCGAACTCCTACGAGCAGTACTTC.

Here the CDR3 reads CASSLYRQGQGSPLHF. CDR3 bases: TGCGCCAGCAGCTTGTACCGACAGGGACAGGGTTCACCCCTCCACTTT. This chain connects TRBV5-1 to TRBJ1-6, with TRBD1 identical over 9 bases. Germline-derived CDR1 and CDR2 are SGHRS and YFSETQ. This CDR3 is 16 amino acids long. Unmatched junction bases numbered 8, after V lost 1 base and J lost 9 bases.

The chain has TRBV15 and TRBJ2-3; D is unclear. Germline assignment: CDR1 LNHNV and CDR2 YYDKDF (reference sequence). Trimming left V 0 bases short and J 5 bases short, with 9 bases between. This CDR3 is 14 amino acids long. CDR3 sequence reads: CATSREELVDTQYF. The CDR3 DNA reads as TGTGCCACCAGCAGAGAGGAATTGGTAGATACGCAGTATTTT.

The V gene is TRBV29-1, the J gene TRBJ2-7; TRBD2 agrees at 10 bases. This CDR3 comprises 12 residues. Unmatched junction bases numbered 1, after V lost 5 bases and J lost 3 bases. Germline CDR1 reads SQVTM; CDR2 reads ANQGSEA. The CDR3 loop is CSVTSGNYEQYF. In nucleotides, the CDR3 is TGCAGCGTTACTAGCGGGAACTACGAGCAGTACTTC.

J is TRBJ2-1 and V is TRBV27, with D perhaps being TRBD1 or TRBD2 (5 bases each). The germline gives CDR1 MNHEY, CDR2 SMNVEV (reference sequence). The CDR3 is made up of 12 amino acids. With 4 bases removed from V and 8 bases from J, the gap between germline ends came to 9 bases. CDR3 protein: CASSWGSDEQFF. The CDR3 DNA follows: TGTGCCAGCAGTTGGGGGTCGGATGAGCAGTTCTTC.

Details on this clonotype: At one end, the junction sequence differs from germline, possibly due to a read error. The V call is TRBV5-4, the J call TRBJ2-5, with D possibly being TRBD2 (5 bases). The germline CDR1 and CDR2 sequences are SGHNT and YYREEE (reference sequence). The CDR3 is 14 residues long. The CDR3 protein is CASSLALAQETQYF. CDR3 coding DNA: TGCGCCAGCAGCTTGGCCCTAGCACAAGAGACCCAGTACTTC. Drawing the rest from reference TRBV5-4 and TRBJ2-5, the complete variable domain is ETGVTQSPTHLIKTRGQQVTLRCSSQSGHNTVSWYQQALGQGPQFIFQYYREEENGRGNFPPRFSGLQFPNYSSELNVNALELDDSALYLCASSLALAQETQYFGPGTRLLVL.

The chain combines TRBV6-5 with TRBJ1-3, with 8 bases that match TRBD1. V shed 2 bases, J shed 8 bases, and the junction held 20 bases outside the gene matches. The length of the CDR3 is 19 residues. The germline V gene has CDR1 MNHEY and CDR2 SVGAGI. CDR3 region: CASSYLLLDRVPKGYTIYF. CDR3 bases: TGTGCCAGCAGTTACCTACTCCTGGACAGGGTTCCGAAAGGATACACCATATATTTT.